The text below deals with one T cell receptor (beta chain). These data come from a study of T cell responses to AZD1222 COVID-19 vaccine. Clones were read by immunoSEQ multiplex PCR, and TCRdb kept only the in-frame ones, dropping some. The table shows 150,000 or so clones, with roughly 89% occurring only once. The ends were cut back, 6 bases at V and 0 bases at J, with 29 bases in the middle. The CDR3 spans 21 residues. Germline loops: CDR1 MDHEN, CDR2 SYDVKM. This clonotype was sampled from an adult in good health. Here the sequenced sample was peripheral blood, taken on day 0 of AZD1222 vaccination. This chain connects TRBV28 to TRBJ1-4; perhaps TRBD1 as D (6 bases). The CDR3 DNA reads as TGTGCCAGCAGCGCGATCGCTAGGGACGGGGGCGGATCGTCAACTAATGAAAAACTGTTTTTT. This sequence encodes CASSAIARDGGGSSTNEKLFF.